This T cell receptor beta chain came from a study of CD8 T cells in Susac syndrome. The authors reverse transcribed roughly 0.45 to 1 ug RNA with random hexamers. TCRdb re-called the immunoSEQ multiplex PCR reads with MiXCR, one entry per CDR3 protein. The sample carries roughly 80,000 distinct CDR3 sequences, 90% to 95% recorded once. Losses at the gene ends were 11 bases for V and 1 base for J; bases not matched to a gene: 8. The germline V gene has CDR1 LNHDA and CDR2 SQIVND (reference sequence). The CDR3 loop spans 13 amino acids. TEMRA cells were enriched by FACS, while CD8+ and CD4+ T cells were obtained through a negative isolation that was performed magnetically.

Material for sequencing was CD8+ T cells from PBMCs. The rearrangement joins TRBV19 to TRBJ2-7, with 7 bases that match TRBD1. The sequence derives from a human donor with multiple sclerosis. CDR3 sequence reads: CAPPGTVSYEQYF. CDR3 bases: TGTGCCCCCCCCGGGACAGTATCCTACGAGCAGTACTTC.